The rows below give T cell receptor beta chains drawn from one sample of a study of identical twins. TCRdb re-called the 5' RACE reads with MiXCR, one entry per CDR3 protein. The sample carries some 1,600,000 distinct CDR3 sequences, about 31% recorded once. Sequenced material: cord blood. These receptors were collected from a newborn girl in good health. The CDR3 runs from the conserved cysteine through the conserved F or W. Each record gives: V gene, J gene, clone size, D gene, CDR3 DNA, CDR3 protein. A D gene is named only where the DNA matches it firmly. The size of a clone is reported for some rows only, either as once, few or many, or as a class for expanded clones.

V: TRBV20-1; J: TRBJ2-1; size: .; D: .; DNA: TGCAGTGCAAGACAGGCGATTTCCTACAATGAGCAGTTCTTC; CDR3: CSARQAISYNEQFF
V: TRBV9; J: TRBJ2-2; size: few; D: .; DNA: TGTGCCAGCAGCCCAAGATGGGGGGCGGACACCGGGGAGCTGTTTTTT; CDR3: CASSPRWGADTGELFF
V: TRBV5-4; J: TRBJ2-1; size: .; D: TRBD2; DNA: TGTGCCAGCAGCTTGGGAACTAGCGGGGCGGAGAAGTTCTTC; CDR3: CASSLGTSGAEKFF
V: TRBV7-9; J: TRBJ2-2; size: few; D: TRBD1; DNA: TGTGCCAGCAGCGCCGCGACAGGGGGCATCGGGGAGCTGTTTTTT; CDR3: CASSAATGGIGELFF
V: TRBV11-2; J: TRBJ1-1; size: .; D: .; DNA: TGTGCCAGCAGCTTTGGAAAGGGTATAGGGAACACTGAAGCTTTCTTT; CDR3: CASSFGKGIGNTEAFF
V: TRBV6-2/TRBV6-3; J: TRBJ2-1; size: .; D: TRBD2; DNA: TGTGCCAGCAGGGCTAGCGGGAGCCATGAGCAGTTCTTC; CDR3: CASRASGSHEQFF
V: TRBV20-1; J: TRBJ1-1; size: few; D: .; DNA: TGCAGTGCTAGACTCGGCGGGAACACTGAAGCTTTCTTT; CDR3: CSARLGGNTEAFF
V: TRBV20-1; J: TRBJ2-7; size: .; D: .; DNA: TGCAGTACCCCCAGGGATCGGGACGAGCAGTACTTC; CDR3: CSTPRDRDEQYF
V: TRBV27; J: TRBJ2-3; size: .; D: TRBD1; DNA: TGTGCCAGCAGTTTATCCGCCGGCCTAAGGGGGCGGGGCACAGATACGCAGTATTTT; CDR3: CASSLSAGLRGRGTDTQYF
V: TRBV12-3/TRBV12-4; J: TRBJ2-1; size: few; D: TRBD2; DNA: TGTGCCAGCAGTTTACTAGCGGGGGTGGATGAGCAGTTCTTC; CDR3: CASSLLAGVDEQFF
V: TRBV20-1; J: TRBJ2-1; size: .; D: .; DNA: TGCAGTGCACCCGGAGAGATGGCGGGGCGATACAATGAGCAGTTCTTC; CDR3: CSAPGEMAGRYNEQFF
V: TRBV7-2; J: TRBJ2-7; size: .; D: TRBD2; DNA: TGTGCCAGCAGCTTAGCCAGCGGGAGAGACGAGCAGTACTTC; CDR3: CASSLASGRDEQYF
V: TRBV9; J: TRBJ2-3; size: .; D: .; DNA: TGTGCCAGCAGCGTAGAGCCTTCTGGAGCAGATACGCAGTATTTT; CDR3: CASSVEPSGADTQYF
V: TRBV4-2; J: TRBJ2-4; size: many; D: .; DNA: TGTGCCAGCAGCCCGGGACTTCCACTAAACATTCAGTACTTC; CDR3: CASSPGLPLNIQYF
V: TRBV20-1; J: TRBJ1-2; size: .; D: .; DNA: TGCAGTGCTAGAGATCTGGGGCCTGCCTATGGCTACACCTTC; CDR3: CSARDLGPAYGYTF
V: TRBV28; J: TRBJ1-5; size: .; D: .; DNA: TGTGCCAGCAGTTTACGCGGGGGGTCTCAGCCCCAGCATTTT; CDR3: CASSLRGGSQPQHF
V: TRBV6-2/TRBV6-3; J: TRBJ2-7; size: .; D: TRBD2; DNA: TGTGCCAGCAGTTACCGAGGGAGGACTAGCGGGATCTACGAGCAGTACTTC; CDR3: CASSYRGRTSGIYEQYF
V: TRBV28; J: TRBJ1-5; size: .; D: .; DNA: TGTGCCAGCAGTTTGGGTCGGCCGCCCCAGCATTTT; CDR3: CASSLGRPPQHF
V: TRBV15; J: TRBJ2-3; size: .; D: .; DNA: TGTGCCACCAGCAGAAATTCACCAAGGACAATCTTCACAGATACGCAGTATTTT; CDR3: CATSRNSPRTIFTDTQYF
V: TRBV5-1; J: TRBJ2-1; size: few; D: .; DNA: TGCGCCAGCGGCGACCGCGGCCACAATGAGCAGTTCTTC; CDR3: CASGDRGHNEQFF
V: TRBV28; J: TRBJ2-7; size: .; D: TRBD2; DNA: TGTGCCAGCAGTTTATTGGGACTAGCGGGAGGGACCTACGAGCAGTACTTC; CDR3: CASSLLGLAGGTYEQYF
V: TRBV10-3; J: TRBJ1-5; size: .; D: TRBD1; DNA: TGTGCCGCCTCGGGACAGGGGGATCAGCCCCAGCATTTT; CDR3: CAASGQGDQPQHF
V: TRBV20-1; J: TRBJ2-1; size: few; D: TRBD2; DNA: TGCAGTGCTTGGCTAGCGGGGGGCAGCTCCTACAATGAGCAGTTCTTC; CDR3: CSAWLAGGSSYNEQFF
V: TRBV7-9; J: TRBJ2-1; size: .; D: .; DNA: TGTGCCAGCAGCTCGGGTGACAACTCCTACAATGAGCAGTTCTTC; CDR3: CASSSGDNSYNEQFF
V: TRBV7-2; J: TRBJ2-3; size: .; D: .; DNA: TGTGCCAGCAGCTCCGGACCCCAAGTCCCATCAGATACGCAGTATTTT; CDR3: CASSSGPQVPSDTQYF
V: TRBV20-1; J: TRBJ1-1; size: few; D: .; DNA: TGCAGCGCCGGGCCCACAAAAGGAGCTTTCTTT; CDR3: CSAGPTKGAFF
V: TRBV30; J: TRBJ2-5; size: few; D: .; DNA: TGTGCCTGGAGTGTTATGGAGACCCAGTACTTC; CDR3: CAWSVMETQYF
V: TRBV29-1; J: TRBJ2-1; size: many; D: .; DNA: TGCAGCGTTCCCCGTGGTAGCACCAATGAGCAGTTCTTC; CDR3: CSVPRGSTNEQFF
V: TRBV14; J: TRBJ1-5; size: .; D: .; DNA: TGTGCCAGCAGCCAAGATTGGGAAGCGAATCAGCCCCAGCATTTT; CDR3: CASSQDWEANQPQHF
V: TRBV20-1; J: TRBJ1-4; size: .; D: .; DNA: TGCAGTGCTAGATACAGGGCTAATGAAAAACTGTTTTTT; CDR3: CSARYRANEKLFF
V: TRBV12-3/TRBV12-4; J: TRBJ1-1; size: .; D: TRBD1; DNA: TGTGCCAGCAGTTTAGGACAGGGAAGGGGAGCTGAAGCTTTCTTT; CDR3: CASSLGQGRGAEAFF
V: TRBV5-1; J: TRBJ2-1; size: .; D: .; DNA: TGCGCCAGCAGCTTTTTTCCGACTAGAATCCATGAGCAGTTCTTC; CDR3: CASSFFPTRIHEQFF
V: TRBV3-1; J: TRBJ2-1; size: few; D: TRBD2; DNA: TGTGCCAGCAGCCAAAAACTAGCGGGAGTGGGTGAGCAGTTCTTC; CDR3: CASSQKLAGVGEQFF
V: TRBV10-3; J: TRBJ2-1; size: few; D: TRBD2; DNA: TGTGCCATCAGTGAGTCCAGACTAGCGGAAAGCTCCTACAATGAGCAGTTCTTC; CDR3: CAISESRLAESSYNEQFF
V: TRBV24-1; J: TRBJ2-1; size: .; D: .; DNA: TGTGCCACCAGTGAGAAGGTTGAGCAGTTCTTC; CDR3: CATSEKVEQFF
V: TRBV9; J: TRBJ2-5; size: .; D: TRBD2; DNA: TGTGCCAGCAGCTCGACGTCCGGGACTAGGGGAGAGACCCAGTACTTC; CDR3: CASSSTSGTRGETQYF
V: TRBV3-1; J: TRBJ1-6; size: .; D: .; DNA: TGTGCCAGCAGCCAAGATCGCACCCTCCACTTT; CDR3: CASSQDRTLHF
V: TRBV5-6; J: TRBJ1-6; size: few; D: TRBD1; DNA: TGTGCCAGCAGCCCCTCAGGGGGCAACTATAATTCACCCCTCCACTTT; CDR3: CASSPSGGNYNSPLHF